This T cell receptor beta chain was obtained from a study of cytomegalovirus exposure and HLA in healthy donors. Overall study context: Approximately 200 million T cells yielded 90 million to 130 million unique TCR beta sequences in earlier analysis.

The germline V gene encodes CDR1 MDHEN and CDR2 SYDVKM. The junction had 9 bases not matched to a gene; V was cut back by 5 bases and J by 3 bases. The CDR3 has 15 amino acids. Primers included in the PCR were 60 Vbeta and 13 Jbeta primers. Source study methods: An analysis that came later counted approximately 76 million unique TCR beta chains, 9 million to 12 million shared. The protocol was immunoSEQ multiplex PCR, while the TCRdb copy is restricted to in-frame clones and leaves out a portion. That table gives V, J and clone size, and the DNA gave D and trimming. The data show around 150,000 clones, around 68% seen once.

The sequencing input was PBMCs. V and J are TRBV28 and TRBJ2-7; TRBD2 agrees at 8 bases. The TCR originated in a man aged 45-65 years in good health and CMV-seronegative. CDR3 sequence reads: CASSAGGRSGYEQYF. CDR3 in DNA: TGTGCCAGCAGTGCGGGAGGTAGAAGTGGCTACGAGCAGTACTTC.